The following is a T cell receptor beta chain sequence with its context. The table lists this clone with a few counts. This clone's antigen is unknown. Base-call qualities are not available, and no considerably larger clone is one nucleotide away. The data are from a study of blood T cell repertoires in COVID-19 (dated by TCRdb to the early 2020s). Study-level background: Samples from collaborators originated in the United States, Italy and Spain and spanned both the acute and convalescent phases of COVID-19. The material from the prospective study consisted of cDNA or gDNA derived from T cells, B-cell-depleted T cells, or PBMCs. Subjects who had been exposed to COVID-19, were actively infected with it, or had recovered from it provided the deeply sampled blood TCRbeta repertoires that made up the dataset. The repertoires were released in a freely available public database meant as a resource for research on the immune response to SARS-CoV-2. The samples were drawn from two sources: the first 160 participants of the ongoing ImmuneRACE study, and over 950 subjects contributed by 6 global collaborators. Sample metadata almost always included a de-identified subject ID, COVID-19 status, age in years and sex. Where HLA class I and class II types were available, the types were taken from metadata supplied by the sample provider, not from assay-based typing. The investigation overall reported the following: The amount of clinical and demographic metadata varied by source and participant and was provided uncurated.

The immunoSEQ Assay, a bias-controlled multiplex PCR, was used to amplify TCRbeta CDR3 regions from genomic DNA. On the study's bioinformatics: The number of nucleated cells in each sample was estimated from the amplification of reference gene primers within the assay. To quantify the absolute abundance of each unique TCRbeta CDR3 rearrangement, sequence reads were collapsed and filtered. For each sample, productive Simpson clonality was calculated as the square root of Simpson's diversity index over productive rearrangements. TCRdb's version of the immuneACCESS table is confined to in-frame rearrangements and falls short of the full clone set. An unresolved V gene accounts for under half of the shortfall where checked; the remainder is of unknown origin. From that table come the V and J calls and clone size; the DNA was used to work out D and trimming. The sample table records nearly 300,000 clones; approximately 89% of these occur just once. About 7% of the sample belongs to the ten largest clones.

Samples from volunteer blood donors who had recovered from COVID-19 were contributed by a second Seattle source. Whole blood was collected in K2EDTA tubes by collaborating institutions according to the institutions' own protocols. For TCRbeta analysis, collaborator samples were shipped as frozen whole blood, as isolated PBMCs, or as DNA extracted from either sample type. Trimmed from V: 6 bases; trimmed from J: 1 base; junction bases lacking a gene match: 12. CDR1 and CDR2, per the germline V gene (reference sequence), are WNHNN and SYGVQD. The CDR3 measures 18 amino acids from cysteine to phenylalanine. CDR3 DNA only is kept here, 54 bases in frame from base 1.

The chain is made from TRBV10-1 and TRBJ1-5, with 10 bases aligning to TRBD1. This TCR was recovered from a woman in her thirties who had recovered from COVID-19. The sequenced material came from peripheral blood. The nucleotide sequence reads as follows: TGCGCCAGCAGCAAGAAACCCCGGGACAGGGGCAGCAATCAGCCCCAGCATTTT. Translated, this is CASSKKPRDRGSNQPQHF.